The T cell receptor beta chain under discussion was sequenced for a study of blood T cell repertoires in COVID-19. For the study at large: Researchers got acute and convalescent COVID-19 samples from the United States, Italy and Spain.

Authors' processing steps: For nucleated cells, counts were estimated from reference gene primer amplification. Clones were read by immunoSEQ multiplex PCR, and TCRdb kept only the in-frame ones, dropping some. V, J and clone size are those of that table, while D and trimming were read from the DNA. The profile covers about 98,000 clones, with about 84% appearing a single time and over 8.5% taken by the ten largest. The sequenced sample was peripheral blood. This sequence was found in an elderly woman with acute or convalescent COVID-19.

CDR3: CASSLGPQGGALHF. The DNA of the CDR3 is TGTGCCAGCAGCTTAGGACCCCAGGGAGGGGCCCTCCACTTT. The V call is TRBV7-9, the J call TRBJ1-6; tentative D call: TRBD1 (5 bases). Germline V gene data show CDR1 as SEHNR and CDR2 as FQNEAQ (reference sequence). CDR3 size: 14 residues. V lost 1 base and J lost 14, with 15 bases in between.